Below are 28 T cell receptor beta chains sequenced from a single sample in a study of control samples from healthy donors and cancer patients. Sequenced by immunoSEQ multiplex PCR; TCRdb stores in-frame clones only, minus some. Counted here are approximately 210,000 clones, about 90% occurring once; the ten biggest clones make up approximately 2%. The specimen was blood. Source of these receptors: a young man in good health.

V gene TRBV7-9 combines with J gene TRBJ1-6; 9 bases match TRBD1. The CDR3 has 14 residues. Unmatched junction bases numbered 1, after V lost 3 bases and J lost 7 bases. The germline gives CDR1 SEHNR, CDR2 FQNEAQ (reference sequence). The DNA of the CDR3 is TGTGCCAGCAGCTTGGACAGGGGAAATTCACCCCTCCACTTT. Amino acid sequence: CASSLDRGNSPLHF.

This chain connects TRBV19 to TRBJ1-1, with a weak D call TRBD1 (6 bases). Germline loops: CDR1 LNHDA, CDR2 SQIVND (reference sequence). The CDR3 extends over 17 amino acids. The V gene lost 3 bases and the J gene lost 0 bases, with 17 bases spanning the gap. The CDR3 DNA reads TGTGCCAGTAGTATTCGCAGGGACAAATACATGAACACTGAAGCTTTCTTT. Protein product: CASSIRRDKYMNTEAFF.

CDR3 coding DNA: TGTGCCAGCAGCAAAAAAGCAGGCTATGGCTACACCTTC. Protein product: CASSKKAGYGYTF. The chain carries TRBV21-1 and TRBJ1-2; no DNA check was done on the table's D call, TRBD1. TRBV21-1 represents a pseudogene. The CDR3 has 13 amino acids.

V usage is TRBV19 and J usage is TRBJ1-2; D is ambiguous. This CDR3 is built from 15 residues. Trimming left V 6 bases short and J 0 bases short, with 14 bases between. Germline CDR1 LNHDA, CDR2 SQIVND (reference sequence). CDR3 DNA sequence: TGTGCCAGTAGCCGGAACACCTTAGCTAACTATGGCTACACCTTC. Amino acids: CASSRNTLANYGYTF.

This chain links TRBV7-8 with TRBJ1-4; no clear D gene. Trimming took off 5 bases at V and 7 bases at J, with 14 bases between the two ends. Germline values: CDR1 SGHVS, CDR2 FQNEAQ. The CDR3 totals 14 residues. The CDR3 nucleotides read TGTGCCAGCAGCCTGGCACCTAGCGGTGAAAAACTGTTTTTT. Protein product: CASSLAPSGEKLFF.

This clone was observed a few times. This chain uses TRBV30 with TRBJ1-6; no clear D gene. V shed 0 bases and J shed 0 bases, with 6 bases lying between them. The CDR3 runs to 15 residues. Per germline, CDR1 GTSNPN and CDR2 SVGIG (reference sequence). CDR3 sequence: CAWSVMSSYNSPLHF. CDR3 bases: TGTGCCTGGAGTGTAATGAGCTCCTATAATTCACCCCTCCACTTT.

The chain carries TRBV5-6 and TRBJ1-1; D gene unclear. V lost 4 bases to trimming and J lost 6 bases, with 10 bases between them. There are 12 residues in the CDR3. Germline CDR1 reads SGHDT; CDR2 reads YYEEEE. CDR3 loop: CASSRGVSEAFF. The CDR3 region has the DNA TGTGCCAGCAGCCGCGGGGTTTCTGAAGCTTTCTTT.

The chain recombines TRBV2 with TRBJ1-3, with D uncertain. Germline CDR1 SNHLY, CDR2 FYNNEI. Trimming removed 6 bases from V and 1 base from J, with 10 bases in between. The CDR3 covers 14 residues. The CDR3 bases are TGTGCCAGCAGCGAACCGCGATCTGGAAACACCATATATTTT. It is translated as CASSEPRSGNTIYF.

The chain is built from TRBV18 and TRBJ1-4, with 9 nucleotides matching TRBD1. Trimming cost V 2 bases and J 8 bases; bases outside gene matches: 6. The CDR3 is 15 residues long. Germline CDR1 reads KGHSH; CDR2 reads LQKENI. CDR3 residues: CASSPGTGIDEKLFF. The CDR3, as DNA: TGTGCCAGCTCACCAGGGACAGGGATAGACGAAAAACTGTTTTTT.

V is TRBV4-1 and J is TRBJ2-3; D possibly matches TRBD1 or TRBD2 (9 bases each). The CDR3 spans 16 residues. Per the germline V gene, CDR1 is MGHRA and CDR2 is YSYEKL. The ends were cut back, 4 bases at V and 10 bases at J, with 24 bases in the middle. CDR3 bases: TGCGCCAGCAGCCCCCCCTTGGCGGGGGGGGACAGGGCGCAGTATTTT. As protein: CASSPPLAGGDRAQYF.

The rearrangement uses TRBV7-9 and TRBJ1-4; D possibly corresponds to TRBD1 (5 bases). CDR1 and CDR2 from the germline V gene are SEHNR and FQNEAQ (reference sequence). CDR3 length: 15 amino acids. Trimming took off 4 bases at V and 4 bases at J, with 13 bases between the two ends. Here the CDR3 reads CASSWDGIFNEKLFF. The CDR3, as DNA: TGTGCCAGCAGCTGGGACGGGATTTTTAATGAAAAACTGTTTTTT.

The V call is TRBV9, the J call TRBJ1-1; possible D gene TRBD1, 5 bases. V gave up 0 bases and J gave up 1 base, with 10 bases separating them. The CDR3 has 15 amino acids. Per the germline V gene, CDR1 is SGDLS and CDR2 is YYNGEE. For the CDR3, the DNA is TGTGCCAGCAGCGTAGGGGGCAGCAGGAACACTGAAGCTTTCTTT. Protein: CASSVGGSRNTEAFF.

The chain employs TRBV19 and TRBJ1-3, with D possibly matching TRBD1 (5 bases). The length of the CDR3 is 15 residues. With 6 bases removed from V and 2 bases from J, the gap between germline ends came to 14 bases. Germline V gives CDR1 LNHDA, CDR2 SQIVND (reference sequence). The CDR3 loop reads CASSEQDMPGNTIYF. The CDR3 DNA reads TGTGCCAGTAGCGAACAGGATATGCCTGGAAACACCATATATTTT.

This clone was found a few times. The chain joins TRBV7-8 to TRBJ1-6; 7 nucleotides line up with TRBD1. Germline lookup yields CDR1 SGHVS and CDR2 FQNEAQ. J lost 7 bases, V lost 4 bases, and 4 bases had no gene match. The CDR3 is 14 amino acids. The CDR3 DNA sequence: TGTGCCAGCAGCTCGGGACAGACGAATTCACCCCTCCACTTT. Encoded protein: CASSSGQTNSPLHF.

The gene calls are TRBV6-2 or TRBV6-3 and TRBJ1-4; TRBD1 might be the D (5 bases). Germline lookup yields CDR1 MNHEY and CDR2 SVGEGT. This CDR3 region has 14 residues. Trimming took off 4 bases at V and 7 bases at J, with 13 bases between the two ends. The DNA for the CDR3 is TGTGCCAGCAGTTCGGGGGACGGTCCTGAAAAACTGTTTTTT. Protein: CASSSGDGPEKLFF.

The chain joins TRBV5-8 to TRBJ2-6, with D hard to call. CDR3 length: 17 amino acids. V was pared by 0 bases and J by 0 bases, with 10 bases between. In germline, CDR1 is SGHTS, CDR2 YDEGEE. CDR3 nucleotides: TGTGCCAGCAGCTTGGCTTCTCCCATCTCTGGGGCCAACGTCCTGACTTTC. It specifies CASSLASPISGANVLTF.

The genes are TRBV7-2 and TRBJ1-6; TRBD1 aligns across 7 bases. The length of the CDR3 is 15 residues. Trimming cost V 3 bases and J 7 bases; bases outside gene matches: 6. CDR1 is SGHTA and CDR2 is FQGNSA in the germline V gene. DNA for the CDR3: TGTGCCAGCAGCTTCCGACAGGGCGGCAATTCACCCCTCCACTTT. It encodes CASSFRQGGNSPLHF.

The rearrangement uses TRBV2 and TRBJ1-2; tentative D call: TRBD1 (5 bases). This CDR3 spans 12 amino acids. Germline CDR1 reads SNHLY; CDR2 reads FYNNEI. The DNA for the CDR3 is TGTGTTACCCAGGGACTGGCCTATGGCTACACCTTC. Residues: CVTQGLAYGYTF.

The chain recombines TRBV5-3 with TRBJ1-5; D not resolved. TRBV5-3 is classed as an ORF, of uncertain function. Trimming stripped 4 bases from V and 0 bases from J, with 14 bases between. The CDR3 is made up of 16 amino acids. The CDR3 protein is CARSPKTEDSNQPQHF. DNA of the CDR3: TGTGCCAGAAGCCCTAAGACGGAGGATAGCAATCAGCCCCAGCATTTT.

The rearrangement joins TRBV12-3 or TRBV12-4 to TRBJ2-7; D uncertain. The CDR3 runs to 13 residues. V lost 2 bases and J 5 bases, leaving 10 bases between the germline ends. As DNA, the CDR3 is TGTGCCAGCAGTTTAAAGGGTTACCACGAGCAGTACTTC. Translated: CASSLKGYHEQYF.

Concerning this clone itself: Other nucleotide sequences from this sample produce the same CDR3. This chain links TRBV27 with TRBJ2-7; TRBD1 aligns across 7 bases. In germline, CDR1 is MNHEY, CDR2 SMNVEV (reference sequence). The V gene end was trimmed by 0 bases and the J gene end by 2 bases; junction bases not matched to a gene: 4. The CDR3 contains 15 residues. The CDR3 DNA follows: TGTGCCAGCAGTTTATCGGTCAGGGGGACCTACGAGCAGTACTTC. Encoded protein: CASSLSVRGTYEQYF.

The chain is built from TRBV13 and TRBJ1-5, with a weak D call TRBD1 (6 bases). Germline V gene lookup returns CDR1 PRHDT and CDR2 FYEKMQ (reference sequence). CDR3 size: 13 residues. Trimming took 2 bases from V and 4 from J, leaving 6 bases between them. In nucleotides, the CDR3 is TGTGCCAGCAGCTTACAGGGGAATCAGCCCCAGCATTTT. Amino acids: CASSLQGNQPQHF.

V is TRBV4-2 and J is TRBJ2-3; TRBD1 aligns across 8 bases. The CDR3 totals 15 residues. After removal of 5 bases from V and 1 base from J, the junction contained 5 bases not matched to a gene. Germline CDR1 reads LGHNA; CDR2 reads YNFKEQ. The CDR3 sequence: CASSTGQGGTDTQYF. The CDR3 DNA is TGTGCCAGCAGCACCGGACAGGGTGGCACAGATACGCAGTATTTT.

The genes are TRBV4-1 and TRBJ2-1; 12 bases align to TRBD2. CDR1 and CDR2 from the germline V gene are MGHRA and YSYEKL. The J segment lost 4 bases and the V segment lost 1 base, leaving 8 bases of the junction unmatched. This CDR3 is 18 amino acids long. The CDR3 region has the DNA TGCGCCAGCAGCCAAGGGTCTAGCGGGGGGGCCCTTTACAATGAGCAGTTCTTC. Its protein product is CASSQGSSGGALYNEQFF.

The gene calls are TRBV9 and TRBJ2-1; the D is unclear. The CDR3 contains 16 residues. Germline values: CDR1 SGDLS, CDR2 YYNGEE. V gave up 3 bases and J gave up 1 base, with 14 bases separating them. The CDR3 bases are TGTGCCAGCAGCGAAGGACCGGCACCGTCCTACAATGAGCAGTTCTTC. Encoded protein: CASSEGPAPSYNEQFF.

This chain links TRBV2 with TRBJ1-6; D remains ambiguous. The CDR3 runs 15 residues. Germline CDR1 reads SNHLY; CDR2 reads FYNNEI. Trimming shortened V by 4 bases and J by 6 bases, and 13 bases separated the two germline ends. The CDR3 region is CASSGPTAVNSPLHF. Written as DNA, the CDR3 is TGTGCCAGCAGTGGCCCGACCGCTGTTAATTCACCCCTCCACTTT.

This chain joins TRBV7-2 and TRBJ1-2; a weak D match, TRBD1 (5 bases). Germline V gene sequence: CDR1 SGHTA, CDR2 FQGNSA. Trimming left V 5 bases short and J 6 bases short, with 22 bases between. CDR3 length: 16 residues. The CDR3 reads CASSPQGGRTLDGYTF. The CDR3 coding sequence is TGTGCCAGCAGCCCTCAGGGAGGGCGGACGTTAGATGGCTACACCTTC. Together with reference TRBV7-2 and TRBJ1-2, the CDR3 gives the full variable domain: GAGVSQSPSNKVTEKGKDVELRCDPISGHTALYWYRQSLGQGLEFLIYFQGNSAPDKSGLPSDRFSAERTGGSVSTLTIQRTQQEDSAVYLCASSPQGGRTLDGYTFGSGTRLTVV.

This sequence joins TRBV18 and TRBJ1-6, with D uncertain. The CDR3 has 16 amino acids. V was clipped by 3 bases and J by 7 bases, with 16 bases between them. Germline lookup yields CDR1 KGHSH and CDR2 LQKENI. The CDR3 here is CASSPPGQYLNSPLHF. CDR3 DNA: TGTGCCAGCTCACCCCCCGGGCAATACCTGAATTCACCCCTCCACTTT.